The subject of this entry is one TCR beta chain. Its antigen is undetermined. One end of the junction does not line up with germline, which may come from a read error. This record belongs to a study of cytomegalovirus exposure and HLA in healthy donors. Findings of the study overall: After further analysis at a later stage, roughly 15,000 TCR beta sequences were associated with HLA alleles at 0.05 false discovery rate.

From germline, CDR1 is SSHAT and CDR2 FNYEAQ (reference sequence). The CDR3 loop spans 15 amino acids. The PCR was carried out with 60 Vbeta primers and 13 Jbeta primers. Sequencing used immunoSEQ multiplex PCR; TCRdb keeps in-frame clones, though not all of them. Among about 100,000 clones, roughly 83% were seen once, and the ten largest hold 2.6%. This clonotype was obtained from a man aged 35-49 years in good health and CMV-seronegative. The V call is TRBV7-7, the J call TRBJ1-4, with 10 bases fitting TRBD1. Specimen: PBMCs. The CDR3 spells CASSTGTGANEKLFF. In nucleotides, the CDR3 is TGTGCTAGCAGCACCGGGACAGGGGCTAATGAAAAACTGTTTTTT.